Listed here is a single TCR beta chain. Its cognate antigen is unknown. This specimen comes from a study of T cells in Graves' hyperthyroidism and ophthalmopathy. Thyroid ultrasound, orbital computed tomography, clinical symptoms, and serum thyroxine and TRAb underpinned diagnoses. It was RNA transcripts that yielded the amplified TCR beta CDR3 regions. During a first-round RT-PCR of the TCR CDR3, the HTBI primer set was used. TCRdb re-derived calls from the multiplex PCR reads in MiXCR, one entry per CDR3 protein. This table has 500,000 or so distinct CDR3 sequences, roughly 18% appearing once. Overall study results and limits: Most clonotypes expanded in the thyroid (above 0.001) were also present in blood.

The CDR3 runs to 15 residues. Germline V gene data show CDR1 as SGHDT and CDR2 as YYEEEE. V was cut by 2 bases and J by 2 bases, with 12 bases left in between. The clonotype originates from a woman in her late teens or twenties with Graves' ophthalmopathy. The rearrangement joins TRBV5-6 to TRBJ2-3; D perhaps matches TRBD2 (6 bases). The sequenced sample was blood. The CDR3: CASSLVGGATDTQYF. The CDR3 DNA reads as TGTGCCAGCAGCTTAGTGGGGGGAGCCACAGATACGCAGTATTTT.